Below are 22 T cell receptor beta chains sequenced from a single sample in a study of CD8 T cells in Susac syndrome. Random hexamers primed reverse transcription of about 0.5 to 1 ug RNA. MiXCR, run by TCRdb on the immunoSEQ multiplex PCR reads, gives a single entry per CDR3 protein. This sample has about 100,000 distinct CDR3 sequences, with about 95% found just once. Sequencing used CD8+ T cells from PBMCs. Receptors originate from a human donor with Susac syndrome.

The chain combines TRBV15 with TRBJ2-3; 8 nucleotides match TRBD2. There are 17 residues in the CDR3. J was trimmed by 0 bases and V by 4 bases; bases with no gene match: 9. The germline V gene encodes CDR1 LNHNV and CDR2 YYDKDF (reference sequence). CDR3 sequence reads: CATSTRGLADSTDTQYF. The CDR3, as DNA: TGTGCCACCAGCACGAGAGGACTAGCAGATAGCACAGATACGCAGTATTTT.

The rearrangement uses TRBV18 and TRBJ2-7; TRBD2 aligns across 10 bases. CDR3 size: 14 residues. Losses at the gene ends were 2 bases for V and 10 bases for J; bases not matched to a gene: 8. CDR1 is KGHSH and CDR2 is LQKENI in the germline V gene. The CDR3 region is CASSPFTSGESQYF. CDR3 nucleotides: TGTGCCAGCTCACCATTTACTAGCGGGGAGAGTCAGTACTTC.

The chain uses TRBV7-8 and TRBJ1-5; D not certain. The CDR3 has 15 amino acids. Germline assignment: CDR1 SGHVS and CDR2 FQNEAQ. V was trimmed by 1 base and J by 1 base, leaving 8 bases between them. The chain's CDR3 is CASSLGEQSNQPQHF. The CDR3 coding sequence is TGTGCCAGCAGCTTAGGGGAACAGAGCAATCAGCCCCAGCATTTT.

The chain employs TRBV2 and TRBJ1-2, with TRBD1 matching 10 bases. Germline V gene lookup returns CDR1 SNHLY and CDR2 FYNNEI. This CDR3 spans 15 amino acids. V trimming: 2 bases; J trimming: 4 bases; junction bases outside the gene matches: 4. The chain's CDR3 is CASSERTGGGYGYTF. DNA for the CDR3: TGTGCCAGCAGTGAACGGACAGGGGGGGGCTATGGCTACACCTTC.

This rearrangement joins TRBV24-1 to TRBJ1-5; D is uncertain. Germline CDR1 KGHDR, CDR2 SFDVKD. The CDR3 totals 12 residues. Trimming pared 4 bases from V and 11 bases from J, leaving 11 bases between. The CDR3 sequence: CATSEVTGSQHF. CDR3 coding DNA: TGTGCCACCAGTGAGGTTACTGGGTCCCAGCATTTT.

The rearrangement joins TRBV6-2 or TRBV6-3 to TRBJ2-1; 7 bases map to TRBD2. CDR3 size: 15 residues. J gave up 6 bases and V 2 bases, and 7 bases lay outside the gene matches. Germline CDR1 and CDR2: MNHEY and SVGEGT. The CDR3 DNA sequence: TGTGCCAGCAGTTACGGGGGGGGAGAGATCAATGAGCAGTTCTTC. This sequence encodes CASSYGGGEINEQFF.

The rearrangement joins TRBV19 to TRBJ1-2; D unresolved. This CDR3 is 13 amino acids long. Trimming took off 6 bases at V and 3 bases at J, with 11 bases between the two ends. CDR1 is LNHDA and CDR2 is SQIVND in the germline V gene (reference sequence). The CDR3 protein is CASRKDRDYGYTF. CDR3 in DNA: TGTGCCAGTAGGAAAGACCGGGACTATGGCTACACCTTC.

The chain combines TRBV4-1 with TRBJ2-7; 7 positions match TRBD1. J gave up 8 bases and V 1 base, and 11 bases lay outside the gene matches. There are 15 residues in the CDR3. Looked up from germline, CDR1 is MGHRA and CDR2 is YSYEKL. The CDR3 loop reads CASSQAGTVDSQQYF. DNA of the CDR3: TGCGCCAGCAGCCAAGCCGGGACAGTGGATTCCCAGCAGTACTTC.

Only a few counts were recorded for this clonotype. The genes are TRBV4-2 and TRBJ2-5; no reliable D call. Germline CDR1 is LGHNA and CDR2 is YNFKEQ. The V gene lost 1 base and the J gene lost 5 bases, with 8 bases spanning the gap. The CDR3 loop spans 13 amino acids. The CDR3 spells CASSQAVGETQYF. The CDR3 DNA reads TGTGCCAGCAGCCAAGCGGTGGGGGAGACCCAGTACTTC.

The gene calls are TRBV29-1 and TRBJ2-7; the D call may be TRBD1 or TRBD2 (6 bases each). From germline, CDR1 is SQVTM and CDR2 ANQGSEA. The CDR3 contains 13 residues. The V gene lost 4 bases and the J gene lost 5 bases, with 15 bases spanning the gap. The chain's CDR3 is CSVGGGTIHEQYF. Written as DNA, the CDR3 is TGCAGCGTTGGCGGAGGGACAATCCACGAGCAGTACTTC.

The gene calls are TRBV7-2 and TRBJ2-2; D perhaps matches TRBD2 (7 bases). The length of the CDR3 is 16 residues. Trimming shortened V by 8 bases and J by 2 bases, and 18 bases separated the two germline ends. CDR1 and CDR2 from the germline V gene are SGHTA and FQGNSA. The CDR3 protein is CASPAGASLNTGELFF. CDR3 DNA sequence: TGTGCCAGCCCCGCGGGGGCCTCGCTAAACACCGGGGAGCTGTTTTTT.

This chain uses TRBV13 with TRBJ1-5; D gene uncertain. The CDR3 runs 13 residues. Trimming removed 0 bases at V and 7 bases at J, with 7 bases between. CDR1 PRHDT and CDR2 FYEKMQ come from the germline V gene (reference sequence). CDR3 residues: CASSLGSGQPQHF. CDR3 DNA sequence: TGTGCCAGCAGCTTAGGCTCGGGACAGCCCCAGCATTTT.

V gene TRBV5-1 combines with J gene TRBJ2-3; 7 positions agree with TRBD2. Germline loops: CDR1 SGHRS, CDR2 YFSETQ. The CDR3 spans 14 residues. With V trimmed by 4 bases and J by 0 bases, 2 bases remained unmatched. CDR3: CASSNSGSTDTQYF. CDR3 in DNA: TGCGCCAGCAGCAATAGCGGGAGCACAGATACGCAGTATTTT. Together with reference TRBV5-1 and TRBJ2-3, the CDR3 gives the full variable domain: KAGVTQTPRYLIKTRGQQVTLSCSPISGHRSVSWYQQTPGQGLQFLFEYFSETQRNKGNFPGRFSGRQFSNSRSEMNVSTLELGDSALYLCASSNSGSTDTQYFGPGTRLTVL.

This clonotype was detected once. V gene TRBV25-1 combines with J gene TRBJ2-7; D unresolved. The CDR3 is made up of 13 amino acids. V was clipped by 7 bases and J by 7 bases, with 17 bases between them. Per germline, CDR1 MGHDK and CDR2 SYGVNS. This CDR3 reads CASTIDQVGEQYF. In nucleotides, the CDR3 is TGTGCCAGCACGATTGACCAGGTGGGGGAGCAGTACTTC.

CDR3 residues: CSARVASPYQETQYF. The CDR3 bases are TGCAGTGCTAGAGTCGCGTCCCCGTACCAAGAGACCCAGTACTTC. The chain joins TRBV20-1 to TRBJ2-5, with D uncertain. The V gene lost 1 base and the J gene lost 0 bases, with 12 bases spanning the gap. The CDR3 loop spans 15 amino acids. Per germline, CDR1 DFQATT and CDR2 SNEGSKA (reference sequence).

The chain recombines TRBV5-1 with TRBJ1-2; possibly TRBD1 for D (5 bases). The CDR3 totals 15 residues. Germline CDR1 reads SGHRS; CDR2 reads YFSETQ. Between the trimmed V and J ends, which lost 0 bases and 3 bases, there was a span of 12 bases. The CDR3 DNA reads as TGCGCCAGCAGCTTGGGGGACGCCAGCGACTATGGCTACACCTTC. It yields the protein CASSLGDASDYGYTF.

V gene TRBV3-1 combines with J gene TRBJ1-1; a weak D match, TRBD1 (5 bases). The V end was cut by 2 bases, the J end by 6 bases, with 7 bases between. This CDR3 is 12 amino acids long. The germline V gene has CDR1 LGHDT and CDR2 YNNKEL (reference sequence). The CDR3 DNA is TGTGCCAGCAGCCAATCGGGGGCTGAAGCTTTCTTT. Its protein is CASSQSGAEAFF.

The V call is TRBV28, the J call TRBJ1-1, with no clear D. The CDR3 runs to 12 residues. Trimming stripped 5 bases from V and 5 bases from J, with 9 bases between. Per the germline V gene, CDR1 is MDHEN and CDR2 is SYDVKM. CDR3 sequence reads: CASSPDGTEAFF. For the CDR3, the DNA is TGTGCCAGCAGTCCGGACGGTACTGAAGCTTTCTTT.

The chain recombines TRBV3-1 with TRBJ1-4; D ambiguous. Looked up from germline, CDR1 is LGHDT and CDR2 is YNNKEL (reference sequence). CDR3 length: 16 residues. Trimming left V 3 bases short and J 4 bases short, with 15 bases between. The CDR3 region is CASSQGLPRGNEKLFF. For the CDR3, the DNA is TGTGCCAGCAGCCAGGGTCTCCCCCGTGGTAATGAAAAACTGTTTTTT.

The chain combines TRBV28 with TRBJ1-5, with D unclear. Germline CDR1 reads MDHEN; CDR2 reads SYDVKM. The CDR3 has 11 residues. V was pared by 3 bases and J by 6 bases, with 3 bases between. As DNA, the CDR3 is TGTGCCAGCAGTTTCTCTCAGCCCCAGCATTTT. Protein: CASSFSQPQHF.

This rearrangement joins TRBV20-1 to TRBJ2-1; 13 bases line up with TRBD2. This CDR3 contains 16 residues. Germline CDR1 reads DFQATT; CDR2 reads SNEGSKA (reference sequence). The ends lost 1 base at V and 5 bases at J; junction bases unmatched: 5. The chain's CDR3 is CSARGPLAGGHNEQFF. CDR3 bases: TGCAGTGCTAGAGGACCACTAGCGGGAGGGCACAATGAGCAGTTCTTC.

Remarks on this clonotype: The conserved closing phenylalanine or tryptophan is absent in this CDR3, likely reflecting a read error. The limits of the CDR3 on the DNA are not certain, so only TCRdb's listed CDR3 is given. The chain employs TRBV7-3 and TRBJ2-3; the table assigns TRBD1, which was not confirmed against the DNA. Per the germline V gene, CDR1 is SGHTA and CDR2 is FQGTGA. With termini counted, the CDR3 has 10 amino acids. The CDR3 protein is CASSLTCTGV.